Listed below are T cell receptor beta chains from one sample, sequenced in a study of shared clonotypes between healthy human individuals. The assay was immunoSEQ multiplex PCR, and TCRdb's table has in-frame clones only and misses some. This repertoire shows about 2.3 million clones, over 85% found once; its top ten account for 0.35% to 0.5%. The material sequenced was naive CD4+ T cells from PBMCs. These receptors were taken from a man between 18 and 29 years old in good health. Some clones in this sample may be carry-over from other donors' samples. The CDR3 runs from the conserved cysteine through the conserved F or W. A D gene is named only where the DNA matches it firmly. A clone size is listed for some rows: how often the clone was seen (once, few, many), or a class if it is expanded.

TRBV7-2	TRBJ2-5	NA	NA	TGTGCCAGCAGCTTAGCGCCCCGGACAGTTCAAGAGACCCAGTACTTC	CASSLAPRTVQETQYF
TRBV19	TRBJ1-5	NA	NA	TGTGCCAGTAGTATAGATGGGGATCAGCCCCAGCATTTT	CASSIDGDQPQHF
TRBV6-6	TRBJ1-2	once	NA	TGTGCCAGCAGCCGTTATGGCTACACCTTC	CASSRYGYTF
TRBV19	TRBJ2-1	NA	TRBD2	TGTGCCACCACGAGGGCGGGAGGGGTTTACAATGAGCAGTTCTTC	CATTRAGGVYNEQFF
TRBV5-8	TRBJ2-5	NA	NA	TGTGCCAGCAGCCGAGGGCAGGCGCGGGAGACCCAGTACTTC	CASSRGQARETQYF
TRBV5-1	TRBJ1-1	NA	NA	TGCGCCAGCAGCTTCCAAGCTGGGAACACTGAAGCTTTCTTT	CASSFQAGNTEAFF
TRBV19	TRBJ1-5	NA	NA	TGTGCCAGTACCCTGGGGCGGGGGCAGGGCAATCAGCCCCAGCATTTT	CASTLGRGQGNQPQHF
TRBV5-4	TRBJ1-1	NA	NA	TGTGCCAGCAGCCCGGAAGACCGACTGAACACTGAAGCTTTCTTT	CASSPEDRLNTEAFF
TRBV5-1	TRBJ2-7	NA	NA	TGCGCCAGCAGCTTGGGCCAGGGATTGTCCTACGAGCAGTACTTC	CASSLGQGLSYEQYF
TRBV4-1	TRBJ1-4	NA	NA	TGCGCCAGCAGCCAAGCGGCGAGGAATGAAAAACTGTTTTTT	CASSQAARNEKLFF
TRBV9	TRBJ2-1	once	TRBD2	TGTGCCAGCAGTCATGGGGGGGATGAGCAGTTCTTC	CASSHGGDEQFF
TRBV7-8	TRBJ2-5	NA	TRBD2	TGTGCCAGCAGCTTAGAAACTAGCGGCCTACAAGAGACCCAGTACTTC	CASSLETSGLQETQYF
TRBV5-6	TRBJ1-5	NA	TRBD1	TGTGCCAGCAGCTCGACAGGGAGGATCAGCAATCAGCCCCAGCATTTT	CASSSTGRISNQPQHF
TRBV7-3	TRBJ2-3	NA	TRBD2	TGTGCCAGCAGCTCAGGACTAGCGGGAGTTCCCGCAGATACGCAGTATTTT	CASSSGLAGVPADTQYF
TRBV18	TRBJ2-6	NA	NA	TGTGCCAGCTCCCCCGGGGCTTCTGGGGCCAACGTCCTGACTTTC	CASSPGASGANVLTF
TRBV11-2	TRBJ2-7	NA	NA	TGTGCCAGCAGCTTGGGCGGGACTCTAGCCTACGAGCAGTACTTC	CASSLGGTLAYEQYF
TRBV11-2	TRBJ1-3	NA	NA	TGTGCCAGCAGTTCCTACGGGCGTTTCTCTGGAAACACCATATATTTT	CASSSYGRFSGNTIYF
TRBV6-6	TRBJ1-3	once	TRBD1	TGTGCCAGCCTACAGGGGGCGGGTGGAAACACCATATATTTT	CASLQGAGGNTIYF
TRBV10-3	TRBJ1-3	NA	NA	TGTGCCCCGAACACGGGGGTCGAAAACACCATATATTTT	CAPNTGVENTIYF
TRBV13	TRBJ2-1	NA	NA	TGTGCCAGCAGCAGCAGGGGAAATGAGCAGTTCTTC	CASSSRGNEQFF
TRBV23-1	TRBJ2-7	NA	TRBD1	TGCGCCAGCAGTCAATTGACAGGGCGGGACGAGCAGTACTTC	CASSQLTGRDEQYF
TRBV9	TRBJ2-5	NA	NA	TGTGCCAGCAGCGTGTCGAAGGAAGAGACCCAGTACTTC	CASSVSKEETQYF
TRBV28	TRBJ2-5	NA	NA	TGTGCCAGCAGTTTAACGGGTGCGGGGACCCAGTACTTC	CASSLTGAGTQYF
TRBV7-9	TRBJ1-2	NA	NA	TGTGCCAGCAGCCCCACTCGGGACCGGAGCTATGGCTACACCTTC	CASSPTRDRSYGYTF
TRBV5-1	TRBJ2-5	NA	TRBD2	TGCGCCAGCAGCCCTGGACCGGGAGGAGAACTGGAGACCCAGTACTTC	CASSPGPGGELETQYF
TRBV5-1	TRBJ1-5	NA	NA	TGCGCCAGCAGCTCGGGACAAACAAATCAGCCCCAGCATTTT	CASSSGQTNQPQHF
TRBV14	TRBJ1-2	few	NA	TGTGCCAGCAGCCAAGGTCACGGCTATGGCTACACCTTC	CASSQGHGYGYTF
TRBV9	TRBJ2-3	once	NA	TGTGCCAGCACCCAGGGGACTTTCACAGATACGCAGTATTTT	CASTQGTFTDTQYF
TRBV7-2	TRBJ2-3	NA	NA	TGTGCCAGCAGCTTAGAGGGCGGGAAAGGGAGGGATACGCAGTATTTT	CASSLEGGKGRDTQYF
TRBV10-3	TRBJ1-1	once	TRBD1	TGTGCCCGAAGACAGGGGTTGAACACTGAAGCTTTCTTT	CARRQGLNTEAFF
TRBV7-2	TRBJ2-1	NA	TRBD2	TGTGCCAGCAGTCTACTAGCGGGATCTACCTACAATGAGCAGTTCTTC	CASSLLAGSTYNEQFF
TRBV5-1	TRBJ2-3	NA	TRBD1	TGCGCCAGCAGCTTGGGACAGGGTCCAGATACGCAGTATTTT	CASSLGQGPDTQYF
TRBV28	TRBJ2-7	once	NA	TGTGCCAGTGTTTCCTTCCGGGACGGAAGCTCCTACGAGCAGTACTTC	CASVSFRDGSSYEQYF
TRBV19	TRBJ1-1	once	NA	TGTGCCAGTAGTATTCAGGGGTTTAACACTGAAGCTTTCTTT	CASSIQGFNTEAFF
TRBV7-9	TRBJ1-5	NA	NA	TGTGCCAGCAGCTCGAACAGGGCTCTCCAGCCCCAGCATTTT	CASSSNRALQPQHF
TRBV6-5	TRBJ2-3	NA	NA	TGTGCCAGCAGGCCGGGACCCAAGACAGATACGCAGTATTTT	CASRPGPKTDTQYF
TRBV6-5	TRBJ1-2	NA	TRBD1	TGTGCCAGCAGTAAGACAGGGAAGGGGGTCTATGGCTACACCTTC	CASSKTGKGVYGYTF
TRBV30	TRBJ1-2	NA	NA	TGTGCCTGGGAACTGGCAGGGTACTATGGCTACACCTTC	CAWELAGYYGYTF
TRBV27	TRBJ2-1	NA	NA	TGTGCCAGCAGTTTATCCGGGTTATTGAGGAATGAGCAGTTCTTC	CASSLSGLLRNEQFF
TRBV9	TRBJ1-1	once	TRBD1	TGTGCCAGCAGCCCACGACAGGGGTCGAGTGAAGCTTTCTTT	CASSPRQGSSEAFF
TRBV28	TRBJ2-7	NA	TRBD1	TGTGCCAGCAGTTTAGCCGGGACAGGGGCCTACGAGCAGTACTTC	CASSLAGTGAYEQYF
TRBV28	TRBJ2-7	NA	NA	TGTGCCAGCAGCCCTACCGGGATAGCCTACGAGCAGTACTTC	CASSPTGIAYEQYF
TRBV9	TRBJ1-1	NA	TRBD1	TGTGCCAGCAGCCTCCGGGGGGGACAGGGATACACTGAAGCTTTCTTT	CASSLRGGQGYTEAFF
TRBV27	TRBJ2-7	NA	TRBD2	TGTGCCAGCAGTTTGGGGGGGAACTCTTACGAGCAGTACTTC	CASSLGGNSYEQYF
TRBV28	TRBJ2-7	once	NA	TGTGCCAGCAGTTTAGGGGGGGCGCGGAGTGTAGAGCAGTACTTC	CASSLGGARSVEQYF